One sample yielded the 30 T cell receptor beta chains listed below, sequenced in a study of T-cell memory formation after mild COVID-19. TCRdb used MiXCR to reprocess the 5' RACE reads, holding one entry per CDR3 protein. The sample has approximately 350,000 distinct CDR3 sequences, 10% to 15% seen once; the top ten hold around a fifth. The sequencing sample was made of PBMCs or a T cell subset sorted from them (not recorded which). Source of these receptors: a young man who had mild COVID-19 (a few samples of this study predate the infection). Cell type and time point are not known.

The rearrangement links TRBV20-1 to TRBJ1-1, with D perhaps matching TRBD1 (6 bases). The CDR3 extends over 12 amino acids. Germline loops: CDR1 DFQATT, CDR2 SNEGSKA (reference sequence). The germline V and J ends were trimmed by 3 bases and 7 bases, with 12 bases remaining between them. The DNA for the CDR3 is TGCAGTGCTAGCGACAGGAGTTTTGAAGCTTTCTTT. Protein: CSASDRSFEAFF.

This clonotype was detected many times. The J gene is TRBJ2-3, the V gene TRBV7-2; no firm D call. This CDR3 is built from 16 residues. Germline CDR1 and CDR2: SGHTA and FQGNSA. The V gene lost 7 bases and the J gene lost 10 bases, with 27 bases spanning the gap. Written as DNA, the CDR3 is TGTGCCAGCACCGAAGAGGTCCATTCCCGCCTTGATCCGCAGTATTTT. It is translated as CASTEEVHSRLDPQYF.

The table lists this clonotype with a few counts. The chain employs TRBV7-2 and TRBJ1-5; no clear D. The CDR3 extends over 12 amino acids. V shed 5 bases and J shed 8 bases, with 10 bases lying between them. Germline-derived CDR1 and CDR2 are SGHTA and FQGNSA. CDR3 loop: CASSPPREPQHF. The CDR3 bases are TGTGCCAGCAGCCCTCCTCGCGAGCCCCAGCATTTT.

The V gene is TRBV11-2, the J gene TRBJ2-7; D possibly corresponds to TRBD1 (5 bases). V lost 0 bases and J 7 bases, leaving 10 bases between the germline ends. CDR1 and CDR2 (germline): SGHAT, FQNNGV. This CDR3 has 13 residues. The CDR3: CASSLDRQGEQYF. The CDR3 nucleotides are TGTGCCAGCAGCTTAGATAGGCAGGGAGAGCAGTACTTC.

This clonotype turned up a few times. This sequence joins TRBV6-2 or TRBV6-3 and TRBJ2-7, with TRBD1 as a possible D gene (6 bases). Germline-derived CDR1 and CDR2 are MNHEY and SVGEGT. The CDR3 sequence is 15 residues long. Trimming stripped 5 bases from V and 5 bases from J, with 19 bases between. CDR3 in DNA: TGTGCCAGCAGTACTTGGACAGTTACCGTCAACGAGCAGTACGTC. It translates to CASSTWTVTVNEQYV.

The chain employs TRBV5-1 and TRBJ2-3; D might be TRBD1 or TRBD2, each matching 5 bases. The CDR3 consists of 14 residues. Germline V gene sequence: CDR1 SGHRS, CDR2 YFSETQ. The V end was cut by 4 bases, the J end by 2 bases, with 11 bases between. Here the CDR3 reads CASSKQEVTDTQYF. CDR3 nucleotides: TGCGCCAGCAGCAAACAGGAGGTCACAGATACGCAGTATTTT.

The chain has TRBV6-5 and TRBJ2-6; D possibly corresponds to TRBD1 (5 bases). Trimming took off 6 bases at V and 3 bases at J, with 15 bases between the two ends. Germline V lookup: CDR1 MNHEY, CDR2 SVGAGI. The CDR3 runs 16 residues. CDR3 in DNA: TGTGCCAGCAGACCAACAGGATCGATTGGGGCCAACGTCCTGACTTTC. It yields the protein CASRPTGSIGANVLTF.

This clonotype was seen a handful of times. The rearrangement joins TRBV9 to TRBJ2-2; perhaps TRBD2 as D (6 bases). V was cut by 4 bases and J by 4 bases, with 14 bases left in between. Germline lookup yields CDR1 SGDLS and CDR2 YYNGEE. CDR3 size: 15 residues. The CDR3 here is CASSPGPGGTGELFF. DNA of the CDR3: TGTGCCAGCAGCCCCGGACCCGGGGGCACCGGGGAGCTGTTTTTT.

The V call is TRBV18, the J call TRBJ2-3, with D tentatively TRBD2 (7 bases). The V end lost 6 bases, the J end lost 3 bases, and 22 bases lay between the germline ends. Germline V gene lookup returns CDR1 KGHSH and CDR2 LQKENI. The CDR3 covers 17 residues. CDR3 amino acids: CASSRPPNGGRTDTQYF. In nucleotides, the CDR3 is TGTGCCAGCTCGCGTCCCCCAAACGGGGGGCGAACAGATACGCAGTATTTT.

This clonotype was observed a few times. The chain couples TRBV5-1 to TRBJ1-1; possible D gene TRBD1, 5 bases. This CDR3 has 17 residues. Trimming pared 4 bases from V and 4 bases from J, leaving 23 bases between. Germline CDR1 and CDR2: SGHRS and YFSETQ. CDR3 sequence: CASSDLPSRQSGTEAFF. CDR3 sequence (DNA): TGCGCCAGCAGCGATCTCCCTTCGAGACAGAGTGGCACTGAAGCTTTCTTT.

This clonotype was observed a handful of times. The CDR3 loop reads CASRRTGGSNQPQHF. The CDR3 bases are TGTGCCAGCAGGCGGACAGGGGGAAGCAATCAGCCCCAGCATTTT. V gene TRBV12-3 or TRBV12-4 combines with J gene TRBJ1-5, with 10 bases lining up with TRBD1. V was pared by 6 bases and J by 1 base, with 3 bases of the junction left unmatched. The CDR3 length is 15 residues.

This clonotype was counted only a few times. V and J are TRBV4-1 and TRBJ2-7; 9 bases fit TRBD2. The CDR3 is 15 residues long. Trimming at V came to 2 bases and at J to 2 bases, leaving 4 bases not matched to a gene. In germline, CDR1 is MGHRA, CDR2 YSYEKL. In DNA form, the CDR3 reads TGCGCCAGCAGCCAACAGACTAGCGGTCCCTACGAGCAGTACTTC. Protein sequence: CASSQQTSGPYEQYF.

This clonotype was found many times. The chain uses TRBV4-1 and TRBJ2-1, with D perhaps matching TRBD2 (5 bases). Trimming stripped 1 base from V and 0 bases from J, with 19 bases between. The CDR3 covers 19 residues. Per the germline V gene, CDR1 is MGHRA and CDR2 is YSYEKL. CDR3 loop: CASSQVQEGGSYSYNEQFF. The CDR3 region has the DNA TGCGCCAGCAGCCAAGTCCAGGAAGGCGGGTCGTACTCCTACAATGAGCAGTTCTTC.

This clonotype was seen a few times. The chain joins TRBV12-3 or TRBV12-4 to TRBJ2-6; tentatively, D is TRBD2 (5 bases). V shed 7 bases and J shed 2 bases, with 9 bases lying between them. CDR3 size: 14 residues. CDR3 sequence reads: CASTPGAGANVLTF. The CDR3 DNA is TGTGCCAGCACCCCCGGGGCTGGGGCCAACGTCCTGACTTTC.

This clonotype has only a few counts. The chain uses TRBV7-2 and TRBJ2-3, with unresolved D. The CDR3 is made up of 12 amino acids. Germline V lookup: CDR1 SGHTA, CDR2 FQGNSA. V lost 5 bases and J 7 bases, leaving 10 bases between the germline ends. CDR3 sequence: CASSQSANTQYF. In DNA, the CDR3 is TGTGCCAGCAGCCAAAGTGCAAATACGCAGTATTTT.

At least ten counts were recorded for this clonotype. The chain carries TRBV20-1 and TRBJ1-5; possible D gene TRBD1, 5 bases. Per the germline V gene, CDR1 is DFQATT and CDR2 is SNEGSKA (reference sequence). Trimming pared 2 bases from V and 4 bases from J, leaving 24 bases between. The CDR3 contains 18 residues. The CDR3 nucleotides are TGCAGTGCTAGAAAACTCCTCCGGGGGAGGAAGGTTAATCAGCCCCAGCATTTT. This codes for CSARKLLRGRKVNQPQHF.

This clonotype was observed a handful of times. V is TRBV4-3 and J is TRBJ1-2, with 8 bases aligning to TRBD1. Germline CDR1 and CDR2: LGHNA and YSLEER. This CDR3 region has 13 residues. J was trimmed by 7 bases and V by 4 bases; bases with no gene match: 5. The CDR3 spells CASSPGQGAGYTF. The CDR3 region has the DNA TGCGCCAGCAGCCCGGGGCAGGGGGCTGGCTACACCTTC.

This clonotype was counted between two and nine times. The V gene is TRBV29-1, the J gene TRBJ2-2; no firm D call. Germline V gene lookup returns CDR1 SQVTM and CDR2 ANQGSEA. V was trimmed by 7 bases and J by 8 bases, leaving 14 bases between them. The CDR3 runs 12 residues. The CDR3 DNA is TGCAGCGCCTTTGACGGAGCTGGGGAGCTGTTTTTT. It encodes CSAFDGAGELFF.

The chain has TRBV20-1 and TRBJ2-1; D unresolved. Germline values: CDR1 DFQATT, CDR2 SNEGSKA (reference sequence). V shed 3 bases and J shed 10 bases, with 22 bases lying between them. The length of the CDR3 is 15 residues. The CDR3 reads CSASPSSYALPEQFF. The CDR3 nucleotides are TGCAGTGCTAGCCCCTCATCGTACGCCCTTCCGGAGCAGTTCTTC.

This clonotype appeared a few times. The chain couples TRBV6-5 to TRBJ1-3, with D perhaps TRBD1 (5 bases). CDR3 length: 17 amino acids. CDR1 is MNHEY and CDR2 is SVGAGI in the germline V gene. V was trimmed by 4 bases and J by 0 bases, leaving 16 bases between them. CDR3 amino acids: CASSSPFRALSGNTIYF. The CDR3 nucleotides are TGTGCCAGCAGTTCTCCCTTCAGGGCCCTCTCTGGAAACACCATATATTTT.

The chain recombines TRBV6-2 or TRBV6-3 with TRBJ2-1, with D perhaps TRBD2 (5 bases). The CDR3 runs 15 residues. Per germline, CDR1 MNHEY and CDR2 SVGEGT. Between the trimmed V and J ends, which lost 8 bases and 0 bases, there was a span of 14 bases. The CDR3: CASREGQRSYNEQFF. DNA for the CDR3: TGTGCCAGCCGGGAAGGCCAACGCTCCTACAATGAGCAGTTCTTC.

J is TRBJ2-2 and V is TRBV19, with D perhaps matching TRBD1 (6 bases). Trimming took off 7 bases at V and 0 bases at J, with 18 bases between the two ends. The V gene's germline CDR1 is LNHDA and CDR2 SQIVND (reference sequence). The CDR3 contains 17 residues. The CDR3 here is CASIPRGTRANTGELFF. The CDR3 DNA sequence: TGTGCCAGTATACCGAGGGGGACCCGCGCGAACACCGGGGAGCTGTTTTTT.

This clonotype was found a few times. This rearrangement joins TRBV7-9 to TRBJ1-1, with D tentatively TRBD1 (6 bases). CDR1 is SEHNR, CDR2 FQNEAQ, per germline (reference sequence). Trimming left V 7 bases short and J 0 bases short, with 15 bases between. This CDR3 comprises 15 residues. CDR3 sequence reads: CASTTDRPMNTEAFF. The CDR3 DNA sequence: TGTGCCAGCACCACGGACAGACCGATGAACACTGAAGCTTTCTTT.

This chain links TRBV7-2 with TRBJ2-7, with D unclear. The CDR3 runs 16 residues. Trimming cost V 1 base and J 2 bases, with 15 bases left between them. Germline V gene data show CDR1 as SGHTA and CDR2 as FQGNSA. CDR3 bases: TGTGCCAGCAGCTTAGGATTTCTGGGCGGAACCTACGAGCAGTACTTC. It translates to CASSLGFLGGTYEQYF.

The gene calls are TRBV9 and TRBJ2-2; TRBD2 is a possible D gene (5 bases). V dropped 2 bases and J dropped 6 bases, with 14 bases sitting between them. The germline gives CDR1 SGDLS, CDR2 YYNGEE. The CDR3 runs to 15 residues. CDR3 bases: TGTGCCAGCAGCGTCCGGACTCATACTTCCGGGGAGCTGTTTTTT. The encoded protein is CASSVRTHTSGELFF.

This rearrangement joins TRBV6-5 to TRBJ2-7; D ambiguous. With 8 bases removed from V and 0 bases from J, the gap between germline ends came to 14 bases. This CDR3 is 14 amino acids long. Germline V gives CDR1 MNHEY, CDR2 SVGAGI. The CDR3 protein is CASRKSRSSYEQYF. The CDR3 nucleotides are TGTGCCAGCCGAAAGAGTCGTAGCTCCTACGAGCAGTACTTC.

The chain uses TRBV28 and TRBJ1-4, with D possibly being TRBD1 (5 bases). The CDR3 is 16 amino acids. Trimming removed 5 bases at V and 8 bases at J, with 21 bases between. The V gene's germline CDR1 is MDHEN and CDR2 SYDVKM. The chain's CDR3 is CASSPLGGRRTEKLFF. The CDR3 nucleotides read TGTGCCAGCAGTCCACTGGGGGGTCGCAGGACCGAAAAACTGTTTTTT.

The gene calls are TRBV20-1 and TRBJ1-5; no clear D. CDR1 is DFQATT and CDR2 is SNEGSKA in the germline V gene (reference sequence). The CDR3 extends over 14 amino acids. Between the trimmed V and J ends, which lost 0 bases and 3 bases, there was a span of 9 bases. This CDR3 reads CSARESTANQPQHF. The CDR3 DNA is TGCAGTGCTAGAGAATCGACGGCCAATCAGCCCCAGCATTTT.

This clonotype occurred a few times. This chain connects TRBV6-7 to TRBJ2-7; a possible D gene is TRBD2 (6 bases). TRBV6-7 is flagged as an ORF with uncertain function. V gave up 8 bases and J gave up 6 bases, with 32 bases separating them. The CDR3 extends over 18 amino acids. The DNA of the CDR3 is TGTGCCAGCCTCAAACTTGACCCTGGGTTGGCCTTGGGAGGCGAGCAGTACGTC. Amino acid sequence: CASLKLDPGLALGGEQYV.

This chain links TRBV6-6 with TRBJ1-5, with 7 bases lining up with TRBD1. J gave up 0 bases and V 2 bases, and 7 bases lay outside the gene matches. The V gene's germline CDR1 is MNHNY and CDR2 SVGAGI (reference sequence). There are 17 residues in the CDR3. CDR3 nucleotides: TGTGCCAGCAGTTACGGGATACAGGGGTATAGCAATCAGCCCCAGCATTTT. Translation: CASSYGIQGYSNQPQHF.